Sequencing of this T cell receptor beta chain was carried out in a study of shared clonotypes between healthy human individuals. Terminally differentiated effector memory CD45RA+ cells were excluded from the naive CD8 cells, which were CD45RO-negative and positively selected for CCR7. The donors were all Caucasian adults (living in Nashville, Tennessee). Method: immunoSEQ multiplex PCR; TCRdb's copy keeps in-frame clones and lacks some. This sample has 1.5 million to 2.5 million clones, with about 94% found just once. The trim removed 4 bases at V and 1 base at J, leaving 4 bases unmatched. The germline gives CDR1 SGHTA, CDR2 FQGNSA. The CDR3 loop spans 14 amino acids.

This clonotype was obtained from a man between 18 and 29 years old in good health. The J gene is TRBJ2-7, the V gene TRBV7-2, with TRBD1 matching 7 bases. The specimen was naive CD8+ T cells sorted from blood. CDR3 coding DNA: TGTGCCAGCAGCTCCCGGGGACAGTCCTACGAGCAGTACTTC. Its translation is CASSSRGQSYEQYF.